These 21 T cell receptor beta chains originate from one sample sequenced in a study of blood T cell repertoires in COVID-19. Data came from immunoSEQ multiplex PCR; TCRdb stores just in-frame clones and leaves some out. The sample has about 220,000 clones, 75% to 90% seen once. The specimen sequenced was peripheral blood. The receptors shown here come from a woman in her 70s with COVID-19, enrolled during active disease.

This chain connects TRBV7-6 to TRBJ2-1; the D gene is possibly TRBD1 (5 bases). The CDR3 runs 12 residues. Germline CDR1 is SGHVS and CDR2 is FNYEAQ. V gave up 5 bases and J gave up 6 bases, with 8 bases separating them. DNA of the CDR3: TGTGCCAGCAGCCAGGGCCGCAATGAGCAGTTCTTC. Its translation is CASSQGRNEQFF.

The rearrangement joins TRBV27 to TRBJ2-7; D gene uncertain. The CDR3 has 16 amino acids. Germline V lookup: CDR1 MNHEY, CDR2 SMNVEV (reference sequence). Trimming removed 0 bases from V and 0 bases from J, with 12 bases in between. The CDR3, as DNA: TGTGCCAGCAGTTTATCTTACAGATACCTCTCCTACGAGCAGTACTTC. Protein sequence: CASSLSYRYLSYEQYF.

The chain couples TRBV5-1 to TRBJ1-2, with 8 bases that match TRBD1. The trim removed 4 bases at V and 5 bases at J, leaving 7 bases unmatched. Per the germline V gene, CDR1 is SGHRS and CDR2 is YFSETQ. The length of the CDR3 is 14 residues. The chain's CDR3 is CASSRTGRDYGYTF. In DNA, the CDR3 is TGCGCCAGCAGCAGGACAGGGCGAGATTATGGCTACACCTTC.

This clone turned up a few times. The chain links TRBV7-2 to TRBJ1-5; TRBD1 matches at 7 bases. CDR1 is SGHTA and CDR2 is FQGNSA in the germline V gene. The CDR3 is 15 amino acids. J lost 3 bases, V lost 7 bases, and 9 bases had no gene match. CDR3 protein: CASNPEGALNQPQHF. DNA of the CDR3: TGTGCCAGCAACCCAGAGGGGGCTCTCAATCAGCCCCAGCATTTT.

The CDR3 loop is CASSSPRTGGSTDTQYF. DNA for the CDR3: TGTGCCAGCAGTTCCCCGAGGACAGGGGGCAGCACAGATACGCAGTATTTT. The gene calls are TRBV27 and TRBJ2-3; TRBD1 agrees at 11 bases. V dropped 4 bases and J dropped 0; count of bases not matched to a gene: 6. The CDR3 loop spans 17 amino acids. Germline V gene lookup returns CDR1 MNHEY and CDR2 SMNVEV (reference sequence).

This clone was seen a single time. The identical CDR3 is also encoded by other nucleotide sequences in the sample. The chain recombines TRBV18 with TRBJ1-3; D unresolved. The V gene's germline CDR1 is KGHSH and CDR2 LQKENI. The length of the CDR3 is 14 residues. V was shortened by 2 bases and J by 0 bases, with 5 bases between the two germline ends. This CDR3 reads CASSPGSSGNTIYF. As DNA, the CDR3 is TGTGCCAGCTCACCAGGCTCCTCTGGAAACACCATATATTTT.

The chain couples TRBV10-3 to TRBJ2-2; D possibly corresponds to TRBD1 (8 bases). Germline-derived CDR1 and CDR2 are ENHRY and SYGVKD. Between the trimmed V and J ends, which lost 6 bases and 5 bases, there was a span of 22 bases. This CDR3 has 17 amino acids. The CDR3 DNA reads TGTGCCATCAGAATCAAGGGGGGGACAGGCAAAACCGGGGAGCTGTTTTTT. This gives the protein CAIRIKGGTGKTGELFF.

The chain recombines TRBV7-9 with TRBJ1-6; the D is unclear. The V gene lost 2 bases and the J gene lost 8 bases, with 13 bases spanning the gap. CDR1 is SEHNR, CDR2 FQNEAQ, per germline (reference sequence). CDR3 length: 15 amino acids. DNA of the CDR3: TGTGCCAGCAGCTTACGTGGAGGGCGGGATTCACCCCTCCACTTT. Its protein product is CASSLRGGRDSPLHF.

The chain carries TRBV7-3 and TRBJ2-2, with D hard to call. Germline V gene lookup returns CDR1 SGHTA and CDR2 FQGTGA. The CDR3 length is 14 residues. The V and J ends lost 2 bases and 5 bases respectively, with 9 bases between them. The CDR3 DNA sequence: TGTGCCAGCAGCTTAGTTGGCCAGACCGGGGAGCTGTTTTTT. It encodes CASSLVGQTGELFF.

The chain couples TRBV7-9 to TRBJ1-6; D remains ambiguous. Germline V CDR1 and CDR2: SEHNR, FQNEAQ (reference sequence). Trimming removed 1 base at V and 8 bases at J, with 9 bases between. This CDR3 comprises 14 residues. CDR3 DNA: TGTGCCAGCAGCTTAGTCGTCAGTGATTCACCCCTCCACTTT. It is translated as CASSLVVSDSPLHF.

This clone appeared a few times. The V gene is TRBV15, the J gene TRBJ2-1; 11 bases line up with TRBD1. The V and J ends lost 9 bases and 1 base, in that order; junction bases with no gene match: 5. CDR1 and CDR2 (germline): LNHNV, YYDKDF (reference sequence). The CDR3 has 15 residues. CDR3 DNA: TGTGCCACATCGGGACAGGGGGGGTCCTACAATGAGCAGTTCTTC. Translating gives CATSGQGGSYNEQFF.

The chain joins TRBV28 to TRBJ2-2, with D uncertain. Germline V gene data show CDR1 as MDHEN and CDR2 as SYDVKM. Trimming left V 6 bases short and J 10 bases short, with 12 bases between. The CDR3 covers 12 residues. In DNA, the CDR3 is TGTGCCAGCAGCTCGGTTCGAACGGAGCTGTTTTTT. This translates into CASSSVRTELFF.

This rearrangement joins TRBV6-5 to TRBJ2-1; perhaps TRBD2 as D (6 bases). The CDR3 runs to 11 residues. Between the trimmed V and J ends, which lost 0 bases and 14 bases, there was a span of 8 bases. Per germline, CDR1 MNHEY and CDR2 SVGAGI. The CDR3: CASSYSGRKFF. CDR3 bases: TGTGCCAGCAGTTACTCGGGGAGGAAGTTCTTC.

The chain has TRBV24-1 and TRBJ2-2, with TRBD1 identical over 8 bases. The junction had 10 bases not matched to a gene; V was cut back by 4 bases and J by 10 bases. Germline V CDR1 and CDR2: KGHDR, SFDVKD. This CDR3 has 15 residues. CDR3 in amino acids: CATSDPRGPGEELFF. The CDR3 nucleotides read TGTGCCACCAGTGACCCCAGGGGGCCGGGCGAGGAGCTGTTTTTT.

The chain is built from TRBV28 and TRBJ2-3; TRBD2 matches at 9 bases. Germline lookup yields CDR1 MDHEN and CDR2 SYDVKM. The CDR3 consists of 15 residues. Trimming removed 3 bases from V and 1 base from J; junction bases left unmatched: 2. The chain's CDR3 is CASSLGGRGTDTQYF. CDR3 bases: TGTGCCAGCAGTTTGGGCGGGAGGGGCACAGATACGCAGTATTTT.

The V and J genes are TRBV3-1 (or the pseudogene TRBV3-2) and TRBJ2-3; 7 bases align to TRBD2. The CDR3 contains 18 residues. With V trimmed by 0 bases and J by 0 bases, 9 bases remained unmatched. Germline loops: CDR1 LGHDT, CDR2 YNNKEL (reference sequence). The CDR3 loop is CASSQDWGGLSSTDTQYF. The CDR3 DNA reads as TGTGCCAGCAGCCAAGATTGGGGGGGACTTTCTAGCACAGATACGCAGTATTTT.

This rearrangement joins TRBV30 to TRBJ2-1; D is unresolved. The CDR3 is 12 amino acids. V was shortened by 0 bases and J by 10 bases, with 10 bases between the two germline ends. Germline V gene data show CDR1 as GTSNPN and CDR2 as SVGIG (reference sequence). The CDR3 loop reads CAWSVSQWEQFF. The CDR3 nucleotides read TGTGCCTGGAGTGTGTCACAGTGGGAGCAGTTCTTC.

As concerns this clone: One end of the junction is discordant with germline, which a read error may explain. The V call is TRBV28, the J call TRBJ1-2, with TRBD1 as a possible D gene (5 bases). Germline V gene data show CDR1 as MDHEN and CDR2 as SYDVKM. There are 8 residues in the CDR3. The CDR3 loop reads CASGPGHF. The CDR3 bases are TGTGCCAGCGGCCCAGGGCACTTC.

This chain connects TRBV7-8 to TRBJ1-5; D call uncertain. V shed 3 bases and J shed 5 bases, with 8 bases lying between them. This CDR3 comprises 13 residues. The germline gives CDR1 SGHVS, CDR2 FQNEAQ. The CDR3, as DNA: TGTGCCAGCAGCTTTCTGTTCGATCAGCCCCAGCATTTT. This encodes CASSFLFDQPQHF.

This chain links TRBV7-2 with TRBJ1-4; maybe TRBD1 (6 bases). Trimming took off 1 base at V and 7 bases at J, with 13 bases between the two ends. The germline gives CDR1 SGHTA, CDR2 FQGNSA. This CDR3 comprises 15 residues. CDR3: CASSLGTARGEKLFF. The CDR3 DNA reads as TGTGCCAGCAGCTTAGGGACAGCGAGGGGTGAAAAACTGTTTTTT. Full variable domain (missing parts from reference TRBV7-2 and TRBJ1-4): GAGVSQSPSNKVTEKGKDVELRCDPISGHTALYWYRQSLGQGLEFLIYFQGNSAPDKSGLPSDRFSAERTGGSVSTLTIQRTQQEDSAVYLCASSLGTARGEKLFFGSGTQLSVL.

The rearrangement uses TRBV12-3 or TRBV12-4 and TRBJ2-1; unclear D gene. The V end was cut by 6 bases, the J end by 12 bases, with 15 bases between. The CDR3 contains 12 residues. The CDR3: CASSPQPARQFF. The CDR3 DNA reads TGTGCCAGCAGCCCGCAACCAGCGAGGCAGTTCTTC.